The present T cell receptor beta chain was sequenced within a study of lymphopenia after photon versus proton radiotherapy. Clones were read by immunoSEQ multiplex PCR, and TCRdb kept only the in-frame ones, dropping some. The sample holds nearly 25,000 clones, about 82% seen once. Per the germline V gene, CDR1 is MNHEY and CDR2 is SMNVEV (reference sequence). V lost 5 bases to trimming and J lost 3 bases, with 14 bases between them. The CDR3 loop spans 15 amino acids. This clone was detected only a few times. Its target is not known. Study-level results: After lymphocyte nadir, photon-treated repertoires showed oligoclonal expansion, especially CD8+ Temra. Under photons, naive T cells and diversity fell while effector/memory populations rose.

Sample: peripheral blood, taken from a patient treated with proton-based radiotherapy. The sequence derives from a woman between 65 and 79 years old with pancreatic cancer. The gene calls are TRBV27 and TRBJ2-1, with a tentative D call TRBD1 (5 bases). CDR3 DNA: TGTGCCAGCAGTACAGGAAATTCGGGCTACAATGAGCAGTTCTTC. It encodes CASSTGNSGYNEQFF.